This TCR beta chain was recorded in a study of cytomegalovirus exposure and HLA in healthy donors (dated by TCRdb to the late 2010s). Turning to the overall study: An earlier analysis of 550 to 700 of the donors reported 250 to 300 Gb of sequence data and some 100 million unique TCR beta sequences from about 179 million T cells. On average, over 200,000 unique TCR beta nucleotide sequences were sequenced per donor among some 430 genotyped donors of the cohort, with approximately 18% of those sequences being non-productive. Of the roughly 430 genotyped donors, about 80% fell in the genetic ancestry cluster associated with self-reported Caucasian donors. To decide whether each TCR beta V gene segment behaved as functional or pseudogenic, an earlier analysis of approximately 590 of the donors relied on high-throughput TCR beta sequencing. The study aimed to test whether cataloging public T cell receptors could reveal signatures of past pathogen exposure. An early release covering about 600 HLA-typed donors comprised about 300 gigabases of sequencing data and 85 million to 100 million unique TCR sequences. Donor age, sex, ethnicity and CMV serostatus were collected together with the repertoire data. Along with the approximately 670-subject first cohort, a separate validation cohort of over a hundred different subjects was used. The study combined high-throughput TCR immunosequencing, statistical association of individual TCRs with disease status, and machine learning to predict cytomegalovirus infection status. A later genetic analysis took genome-wide SNP genotypes for about 60% of the roughly 670 donors and used that subset as a discovery cohort. Because of strong linkage in the cohort, roughly five DR-DQ haplotypes were treated as single units for association and clustering. Typing coverage varied by locus: about 629-630 donors for A, B, C, DRB1 and DQB1; around 560 for DQA1; more than 600 for DPA1; fewer than 480 for DPB1. Every repertoire in the discovery cohort had been generated on one and the same sequencing platform. The later analysis used no new phenotypic data to find candidate immune exposures, relying instead on TCR beta sequences and their occurrence across donors. Using immunosequencing, the study profiled T cell repertoires from about 610 subjects and related those repertoires to cytomegalovirus serostatus. In a later analysis, previously published TCR beta repertoires from several hundred donors were re-analyzed and high-resolution HLA genotyping was added so that TCR occurrence patterns could be studied. Class I and class II HLA loci were covered by the typing at four-digit resolution. The study at large found these results: A later analysis found that TCR association rates varied across HLA loci, with DRB1 alleles showing the most associated TCRs and HLA-C alleles the fewest. A few of the identified cytomegalovirus-associated TCR beta chains were confirmed in vitro to be specific for cytomegalovirus antigens. Most TCR sequences were observed very rarely across donors, whereas some public TCRs were present in many individuals. In a later analysis, most CMV-associated TCR beta chains were found to appear HLA-restricted, with HLA associations seemingly driven largely by CMV exposure. When HLA alleles, especially DR and DQ, strongly co-occurred, attributing TCR associations to individual alleles was difficult. A further reported finding was that TCR beta sequences accurately predicted the HLA-A and HLA-B alleles for most subjects in the first cohort. Because the 87-base-pair reads could not distinguish some IMGT-functional V segments, including TRBV6-2 and TRBV6-3, those segments were excluded. In a later analysis, HLA-associated TCR beta chains showed more clonal expansion and lower generation probabilities than non-associated chains that were equally common. Immune exposure information for the cohort was limited to CMV serostatus. The presence/absence analyses assumed that sequencing depth was roughly uniform across donors, and that assumption may not be true. In an earlier analysis of over 550 of the donors, most TCR beta V segments were observed in productive rearrangements about 87% or about 30% of the time, broadly matching IMGT annotations. Linkage disequilibrium might explain the correlated functional status among segregating V segments, but an unknown experimental factor could not be ruled out. In both the original and validation cohorts, the classifier was reported to diagnose cytomegalovirus status with high specificity and sensitivity. The study listed 164 TCR beta chains as associated with cytomegalovirus. Because HLA typing was missing for some donors at each locus, association tests included only the typed subset. In a later analysis, several top co-occurrence clusters were reported to appear linked to parvovirus B19, influenza, CMV and Epstein-Barr virus. The sequencing pipeline was judged likely to have produced a cluster of highly shared sequence variants as a technical artifact. A later genetic analysis associated a missense DCLRE1C variant with V-gene and J-gene trimming of TCR beta chains, and an independent cohort replicated the association. At a false discovery rate of 0.05, a later analysis linked under 20,000 TCR beta sequences to specific HLA alleles. The authors suggested that the approach could potentially be extended to other disease states and immunological phenotypes. The cohort was sequenced for TCR beta chains only, and without alpha or paired-chain data the features that could be detected were limited. Compared with the approximately 670-donor mean, donors in an Asian-associated ancestry cluster had fewer N-insertions in productive TCRs, according to a later genetic analysis. Because counts were too low, some 17 rarely observed V segments, including chromosome 9 orphons, were left out of the earlier analysis of 587 of the donors.

The library was prepared using the immunoSEQ multiplex PCR assay. For the multiplex PCR, a mixture combining 60 forward primers for TCR Vbeta segments and 13 reverse primers for TCR Jbeta segments was used. The CDR3 region of rearranged TCR beta genes was amplified from genomic DNA with a multiplex PCR assay. Amplified TCR beta libraries were sequenced as 87-base-pair reads on the Illumina HiSeq System. Turning to the authors' computational methods: A later analysis tallied some 79 million unique TCR beta chains across the 650 to 750 repertoires, and about 12 million of those chains were shared by two or more donors. A nearest-neighbor algorithm error-corrected the raw reads and collapsed the reads into unique sequences, merging closely related sequences to remove PCR and sequencing errors. Alignment of CDR3 sequences to IMGT reference sequences was used to assign V, D and J gene segments. For a sequence to be retained, a match of at least six nucleotides to both a V gene segment and a J gene segment was required. A rearrangement counted as productive if the CDR3 had no stop codons and remained in frame with V and J, and every other rearrangement counted as non-productive. Following IMGT convention, CDR3 was defined as the stretch from the second conserved V-encoded cysteine up to the conserved J-encoded phenylalanine. The earlier analysis of approximately 500 of the donors excluded sequences that lacked an unambiguous match to a single V gene segment. In an earlier analysis of 587 of the donors, a V segment was called functional when productive rearrangements were above 56.7%, and segregating when the standard deviation between donors exceeded 5%. A statistical classification framework was developed to diagnose cytomegalovirus status using the catalog of TCR beta chain sequences. In a later analysis, TCR nucleotide sequences were compared against IMGT/GENE-DB human TR gene sequences so that V and J genes could be assigned. In a later analysis, CDR3 sequences and most-parsimonious VDJ recombination scenarios were assigned using the TCRdist pipeline. In a later analysis, each TCR beta chain was defined by its CDR3 amino acid sequence together with its V-gene family, and reads without a unique V-gene family were excluded. A later analysis removed roughly 590 highly shared, low-generation-probability nucleotide sequences to deal with suspected cross-contamination and a sequencing artifact. For each public chain, a later analysis derived a clonal expansion index from normalized ranks of inferred template counts within each repertoire. In a later analysis, generation probabilities were computed using a VDJ recombination model fitted to out-of-frame rearrangements, and the results were checked against IGoR. Hypergeometric tests were used in a later analysis to score TCR-TCR, TCR-HLA and TCR-CMV co-occurrence, with a repertoire-size bias correction applied to the TCR pairs. A later analysis estimated false discovery rates by permuting HLA or CMV assignments 20 times. In a later analysis, co-occurring TCRs were grouped using DBSCAN, with TCRdist sequence similarity added in when clustering inside HLA-allele-positive subsets. Repertoires with fewer than 30,000 or more than 120,000 public chains, plus five repertoires with anomalous nucleotide sharing, were excluded from co-occurrence clustering. Imported from immuneACCESS, the table was reduced by TCRdb to in-frame sequences with V and J called. These copies leave out some clones; in studies compared against another copy, an unresolved V gene accounts for under half, and the cause of the remainder is not known. V and J calls and clone size are those listed in that table; D and trimming were worked out from the DNA. The sample includes under 200,000 clones, with 77% observed a single time. 7.4% of the sample is taken by the ten largest.

A word on this clone: The antigen this receptor binds is unknown. Base qualities were left out, and no much larger clone turns up one base away.

A distance of 14 bases separates the germline ends of V and J, which lose 6 bases and 0 bases respectively. The germline V gene encodes CDR1 SGHDT and CDR2 YYEEEE. The CDR3 starts with the cysteine, ends with the phenylalanine, and has 15 residues. Here the CDR3 DNA is all that survives: 45 bases in frame from base 1. The cohort consisted of hundreds of healthy bone marrow donors. All cohort members were sampled while nominally healthy, although unrecorded immune exposures were likely present. The donor was CMV seropositive and belonged to the group of about 290 seropositive cohort members. A peripheral blood sample was provided by each donor, and peripheral blood mononuclear cells were used for TCR beta sequencing. The Qiagen DNeasy Blood Extraction Kit was used to extract genomic DNA from the blood cell samples.

Recombination linked TRBV5-6 to TRBJ2-3; TRBD2 is a possible D gene, resting on 6 matching bases. The clonotype originates from a male donor in good health and CMV-seropositive. Sequenced input: PBMCs. The CDR3 protein sequence reads: CASTPRRGSTDTQYF. The bases read TGTGCCAGCACCCCCAGGCGGGGTAGCACAGATACGCAGTATTTT.